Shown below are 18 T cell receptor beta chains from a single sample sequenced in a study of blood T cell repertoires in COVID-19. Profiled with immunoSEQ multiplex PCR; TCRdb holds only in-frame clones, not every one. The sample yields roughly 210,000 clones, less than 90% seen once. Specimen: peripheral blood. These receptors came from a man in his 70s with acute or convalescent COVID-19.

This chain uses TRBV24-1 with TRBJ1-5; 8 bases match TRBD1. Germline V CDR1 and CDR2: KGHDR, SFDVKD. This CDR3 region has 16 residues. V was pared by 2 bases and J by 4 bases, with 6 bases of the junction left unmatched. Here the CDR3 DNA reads TGTGCCACCAGTGATTCCGGACAGGGTTGGAATCAGCCCCAGCATTTT. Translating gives CATSDSGQGWNQPQHF.

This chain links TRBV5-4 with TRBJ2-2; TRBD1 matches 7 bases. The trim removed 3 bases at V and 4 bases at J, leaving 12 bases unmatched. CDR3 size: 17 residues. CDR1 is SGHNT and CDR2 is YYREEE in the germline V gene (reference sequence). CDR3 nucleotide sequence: TGTGCCAGCAGCTCCACGGCCGGGACAGTTTCCACCGGGGAGCTGTTTTTT. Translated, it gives CASSSTAGTVSTGELFF.

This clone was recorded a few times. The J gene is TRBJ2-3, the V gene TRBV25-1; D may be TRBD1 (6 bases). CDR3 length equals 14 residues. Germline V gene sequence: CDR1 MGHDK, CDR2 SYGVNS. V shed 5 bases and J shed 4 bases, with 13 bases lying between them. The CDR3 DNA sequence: TGTGCCAGCAGTCTAGGGGGAGAGGCAGATACGCAGTATTTT. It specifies CASSLGGEADTQYF.

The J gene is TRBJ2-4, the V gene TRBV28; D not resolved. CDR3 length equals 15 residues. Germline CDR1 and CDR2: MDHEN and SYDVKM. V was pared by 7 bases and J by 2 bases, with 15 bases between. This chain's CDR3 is CASTRPTGSKNIQYF. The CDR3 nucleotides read TGTGCCAGCACCCGACCGACGGGTTCCAAAAACATTCAGTACTTC. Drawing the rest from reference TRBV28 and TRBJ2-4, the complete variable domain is DVKVTQSSRYLVKRTGEKVFLECVQDMDHENMFWYRQDPGLGLRLIYFSYDVKMKEKGDIPEGYSVSREKKERFSLILESASTNQTSMYLCASTRPTGSKNIQYFGAGTRLSVL.

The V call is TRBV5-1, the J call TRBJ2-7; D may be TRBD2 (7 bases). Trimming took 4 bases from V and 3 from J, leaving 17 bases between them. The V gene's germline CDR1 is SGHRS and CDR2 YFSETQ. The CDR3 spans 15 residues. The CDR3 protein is CASSLGGGVNYEQYF. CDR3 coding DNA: TGCGCCAGCAGCCTCGGAGGGGGGGTAAACTACGAGCAGTACTTC.

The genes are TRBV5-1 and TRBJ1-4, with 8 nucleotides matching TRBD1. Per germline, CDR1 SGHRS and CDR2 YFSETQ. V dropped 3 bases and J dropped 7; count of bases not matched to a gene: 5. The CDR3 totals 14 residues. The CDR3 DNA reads TGCGCCAGCAGCTGGACAGGGACAGGTGAAAAACTGTTTTTT. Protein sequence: CASSWTGTGEKLFF.

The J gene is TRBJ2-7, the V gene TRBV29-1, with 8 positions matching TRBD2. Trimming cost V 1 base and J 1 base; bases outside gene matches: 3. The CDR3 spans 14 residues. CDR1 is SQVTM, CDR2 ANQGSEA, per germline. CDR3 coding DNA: TGCAGCGTTGAAGCGGGAGGGTATTCCTACGAGCAGTACTTC. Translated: CSVEAGGYSYEQYF.

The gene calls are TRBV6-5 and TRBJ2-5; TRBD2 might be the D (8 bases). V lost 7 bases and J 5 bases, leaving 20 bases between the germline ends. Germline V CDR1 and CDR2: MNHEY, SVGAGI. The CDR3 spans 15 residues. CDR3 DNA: TGTGCCAGCATCTCCATTAGCGGGACAGCGGAGACCCAGTACTTC. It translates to CASISISGTAETQYF.

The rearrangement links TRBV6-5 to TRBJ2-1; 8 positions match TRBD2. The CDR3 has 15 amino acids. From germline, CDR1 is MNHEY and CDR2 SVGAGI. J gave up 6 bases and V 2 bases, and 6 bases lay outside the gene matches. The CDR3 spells CASSYAAGGGNEQFF. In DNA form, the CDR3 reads TGTGCCAGCAGTTACGCGGCGGGAGGTGGCAATGAGCAGTTCTTC.

CDR3 amino acids: CASSLEAGGRWQYF. The CDR3 DNA follows: TGCGCCAGCAGCCTAGAAGCGGGAGGCCGCTGGCAGTACTTC. The chain is built from TRBV5-1 and TRBJ2-7, with TRBD2 identical over 9 bases. Looked up from germline, CDR1 is SGHRS and CDR2 is YFSETQ. This CDR3 has 14 residues. The ends lost 4 bases at V and 9 bases at J; junction bases unmatched: 11.

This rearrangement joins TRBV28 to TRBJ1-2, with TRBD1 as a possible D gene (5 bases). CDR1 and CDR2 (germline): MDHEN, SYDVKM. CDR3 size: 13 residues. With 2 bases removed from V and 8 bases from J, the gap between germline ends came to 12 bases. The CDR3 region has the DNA TGTGCCAGCAGTTTAGGAGGGGATGGCGGCTACACCTTC. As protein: CASSLGGDGGYTF.

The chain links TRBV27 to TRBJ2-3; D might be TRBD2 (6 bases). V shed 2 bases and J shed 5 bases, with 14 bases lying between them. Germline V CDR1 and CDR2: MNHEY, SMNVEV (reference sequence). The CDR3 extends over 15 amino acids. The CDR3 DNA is TGTGCCAGCAGTTTAAGGGACTCCGATCTAGATACGCAGTATTTT. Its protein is CASSLRDSDLDTQYF.

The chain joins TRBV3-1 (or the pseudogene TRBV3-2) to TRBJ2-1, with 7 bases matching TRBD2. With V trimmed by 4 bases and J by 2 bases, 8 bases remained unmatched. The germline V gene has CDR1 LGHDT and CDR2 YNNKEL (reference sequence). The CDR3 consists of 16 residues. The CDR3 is CASSPRAGLTYNEQFF. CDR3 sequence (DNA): TGTGCCAGCAGCCCGAGAGCGGGGTTAACCTACAATGAGCAGTTCTTC.

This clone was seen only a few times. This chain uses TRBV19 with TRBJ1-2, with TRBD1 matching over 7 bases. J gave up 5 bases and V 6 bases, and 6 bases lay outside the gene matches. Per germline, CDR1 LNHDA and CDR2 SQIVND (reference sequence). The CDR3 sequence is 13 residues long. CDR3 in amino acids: CASRTGIGYGYTF. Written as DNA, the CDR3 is TGTGCCAGTAGGACAGGGATAGGGTATGGCTACACCTTC.

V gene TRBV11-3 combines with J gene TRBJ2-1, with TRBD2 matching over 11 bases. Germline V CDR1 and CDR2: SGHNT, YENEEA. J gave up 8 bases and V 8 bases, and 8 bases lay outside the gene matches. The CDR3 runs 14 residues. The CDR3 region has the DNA TGTGCCAGCTCTAGCGGGAGGCGGGGCGATGAGCAGTTCTTC. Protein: CASSSGRRGDEQFF. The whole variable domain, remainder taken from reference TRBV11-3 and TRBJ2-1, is EAGVVQSPRYKIIEKKQPVAFWCNPISGHNTLYWYLQNLGQGPELLIRYENEEAVDDSQLPKDRFSAERLKGVDSTLKIQPAELGDSAVYLCASSSGRRGDEQFFGPGTRLTVL.

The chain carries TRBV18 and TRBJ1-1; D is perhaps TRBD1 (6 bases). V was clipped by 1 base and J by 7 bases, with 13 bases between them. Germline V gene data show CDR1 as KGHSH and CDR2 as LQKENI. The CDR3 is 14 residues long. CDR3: CASSPRGTKDEAFF. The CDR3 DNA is TGTGCCAGCTCACCACGAGGGACAAAAGATGAAGCTTTCTTT.

As DNA, the CDR3 is TGCGCCAGCAGCTTCAATCCCAGTCTCCACTACGAGCAGTACTTC. This codes for CASSFNPSLHYEQYF. The rearrangement links TRBV5-1 to TRBJ2-7; D remains unclear. The V gene's germline CDR1 is SGHRS and CDR2 YFSETQ. V dropped 2 bases and J dropped 3 bases, with 15 bases sitting between them. This CDR3 has 15 residues.

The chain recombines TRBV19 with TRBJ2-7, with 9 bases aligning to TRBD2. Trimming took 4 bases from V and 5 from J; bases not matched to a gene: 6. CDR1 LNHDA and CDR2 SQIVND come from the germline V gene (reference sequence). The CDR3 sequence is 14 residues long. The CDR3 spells CASSRGLAQHEQYF. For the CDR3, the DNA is TGTGCCAGTAGTAGGGGACTAGCTCAACACGAGCAGTACTTC.